Below, 14 T cell receptor beta chains from the same sample are listed, as sequenced in a study of response to subunit inactivated influenza vaccine. Via MiXCR, TCRdb re-called the RT-PCR reads, giving one row per CDR3 protein. The sample shows 280,000 or so distinct CDR3 sequences, 20% to 25% of them seen only once. The sample in question was PBMCs from blood, obtained about 20 months after vaccination. Every receptor here comes from a man aged 50-75 years who received an inactivated influenza vaccine.

The table lists this clonotype with a few counts. The rearrangement uses TRBV7-2 and TRBJ1-1; no clear D. Deletions cut 3 bases from V and 5 bases from J, with 13 bases between. Germline assignment: CDR1 SGHTA and CDR2 FQGNSA. The CDR3 is made up of 14 amino acids. CDR3 residues: CASSLMVARTEAFF. CDR3 DNA sequence: TGTGCCAGCAGCTTGATGGTGGCTCGGACTGAAGCTTTCTTT.

V and J are TRBV6-2 or TRBV6-3 and TRBJ2-7; no definite D call. Germline assignment: CDR1 MNHEY and CDR2 SVGEGT. The CDR3 has 15 residues. Trimming removed 1 base from V and 3 bases from J, with 13 bases in between. The CDR3 nucleotides are TGTGCCAGCAGTTACTGGCAGGTTTCCGTCTACGAGCAGTACTTC. Protein: CASSYWQVSVYEQYF.

The sample holds a few counts of this clonotype. The J gene is TRBJ1-4, the V gene TRBV7-2; D not resolved. The V gene's germline CDR1 is SGHTA and CDR2 FQGNSA. Trimming left V 6 bases short and J 8 bases short, with 13 bases between. The CDR3 has 13 amino acids. The CDR3 DNA reads as TGTGCCAGCAGACCGATGACCGAAGAAAAACTGTTTTTT. Translation: CASRPMTEEKLFF.

This chain connects TRBV20-1 to TRBJ2-5; D might be TRBD1 (5 bases). This CDR3 contains 15 residues. V gave up 0 bases and J gave up 0 bases, with 11 bases separating them. In germline, CDR1 is DFQATT, CDR2 SNEGSKA (reference sequence). In nucleotides, the CDR3 is TGCAGTGCTAGAGATGGGAACAGGTACCAAGAGACCCAGTACTTC. This sequence encodes CSARDGNRYQETQYF.

The rearrangement joins TRBV7-2 to TRBJ2-3; TRBD1 might be the D (5 bases). V was cut by 5 bases and J by 2 bases, with 20 bases left in between. The CDR3 spans 17 residues. The germline V gene has CDR1 SGHTA and CDR2 FQGNSA. The CDR3 coding sequence is TGTGCCAGCAGCCTTCTAGTAGACAGTCAGTTCACAGATACGCAGTATTTT. It is translated as CASSLLVDSQFTDTQYF.

V is TRBV6-2 or TRBV6-3 and J is TRBJ2-1, with 7 nucleotides matching TRBD2. The CDR3 totals 12 residues. With 2 bases clipped from V and 15 bases from J, the junction kept 7 bases outside the gene matches. Germline assignment: CDR1 MNHEY and CDR2 SVGEGT. CDR3 coding DNA: TGTGCCAGCAGTTACGGGCGGGAGAATCGGTTCTTC. The encoded protein is CASSYGRENRFF.

The chain is built from TRBV20-1 and TRBJ2-7; D possibly corresponds to TRBD1 (6 bases). This CDR3 comprises 12 residues. V was shortened by 5 bases and J by 3 bases, with 11 bases between the two germline ends. The germline gives CDR1 DFQATT, CDR2 SNEGSKA (reference sequence). The CDR3 coding sequence is TGCAGTGCTCGACAGGAAAACTACGAGCAGTACTTC. It yields the protein CSARQENYEQYF.

This clonotype came up many times. V is TRBV27 and J is TRBJ1-6; 9 nucleotides match TRBD1. The CDR3 is made up of 13 amino acids. The trim removed 5 bases at V and 10 bases at J, leaving 3 bases unmatched. Germline CDR1 reads MNHEY; CDR2 reads SMNVEV (reference sequence). CDR3 loop: CASSTDRGSPLHF. Written as DNA, the CDR3 is TGTGCCAGCAGTACGGACAGGGGATCACCCCTCCACTTT.

In its sample, this clonotype was seen many times. The rearrangement links TRBV9 to TRBJ1-5; D is ambiguous. The CDR3 contains 14 residues. The germline CDR1 and CDR2 sequences are SGDLS and YYNGEE. Trimming stripped 3 bases from V and 0 bases from J, with 7 bases between. The CDR3 protein is CASSGGDSNQPQHF. The CDR3 nucleotides are TGTGCCAGCAGCGGGGGAGATAGCAATCAGCCCCAGCATTTT. The full variable domain, its missing parts supplied by reference TRBV9 and TRBJ1-5, is DSGVTQTPKHLITATGQRVTLRCSPRSGDLSVYWYQQSLDQGLQFLIQYYNGEERAKGNILERFSAQQFPDLHSELNLSSLELGDSALYFCASSGGDSNQPQHFGDGTRLSIL.

The table lists this clonotype with a few counts. This chain links TRBV25-1 with TRBJ1-1; D is uncertain. Germline-derived CDR1 and CDR2 are MGHDK and SYGVNS. This CDR3 contains 11 residues. V was trimmed by 4 bases and J by 3 bases, leaving 3 bases between them. The CDR3, as DNA: TGTGCCAGCAGTGTTTACACTGAAGCTTTCTTT. It encodes CASSVYTEAFF.

This rearrangement joins TRBV4-1 to TRBJ2-7; possibly TRBD2 for D (6 bases). From germline, CDR1 is MGHRA and CDR2 YSYEKL. Trimming removed 1 base from V and 3 bases from J, with 16 bases in between. The CDR3 spans 16 residues. In nucleotides, the CDR3 is TGCGCCAGCAGCCAAGTGGCGGGGTATAAAGGCTACGAGCAGTACTTC. Amino acids: CASSQVAGYKGYEQYF.

The genes are TRBV9 and TRBJ2-1, with TRBD2 identical over 8 bases. V shed 0 bases and J 3 bases; nucleotides not matched to a gene: 2. The CDR3 spans 15 residues. In germline, CDR1 is SGDLS, CDR2 YYNGEE. The CDR3 is CASSVELADYNEQFF. CDR3 sequence (DNA): TGTGCCAGCAGCGTAGAACTAGCGGACTACAATGAGCAGTTCTTC.

V and J are TRBV5-1 and TRBJ2-1; D is unresolved. V was pared by 1 base and J by 4 bases, with 3 bases between. The germline CDR1 and CDR2 sequences are SGHRS and YFSETQ. CDR3 length: 12 residues. The CDR3 protein is CASSLFYNEQFF. Here the CDR3 DNA reads TGCGCCAGCAGCTTGTTTTACAATGAGCAGTTCTTC.

This clonotype was recorded a few times. This chain links TRBV29-1 with TRBJ1-2; D may be TRBD1 (5 bases). V gave up 4 bases and J gave up 11 bases, with 14 bases separating them. The CDR3 totals 11 residues. Germline CDR1 reads SQVTM; CDR2 reads ANQGSEA. The CDR3, as DNA: TGCAGCGTTGGCCGAGGGGCGGGGTACACCTTC. Residues: CSVGRGAGYTF. The full variable domain, completed using reference TRBV29-1 and TRBJ1-2, is SAVISQKPSRDICQRGTSLTIQCQVDSQVTMMFWYRQQPGQSLTLIATANQGSEATYESGFVIDKFPISRPNLTFSTLTVSNMSPEDSSIYLCSVGRGAGYTFGSGTRLTVV.